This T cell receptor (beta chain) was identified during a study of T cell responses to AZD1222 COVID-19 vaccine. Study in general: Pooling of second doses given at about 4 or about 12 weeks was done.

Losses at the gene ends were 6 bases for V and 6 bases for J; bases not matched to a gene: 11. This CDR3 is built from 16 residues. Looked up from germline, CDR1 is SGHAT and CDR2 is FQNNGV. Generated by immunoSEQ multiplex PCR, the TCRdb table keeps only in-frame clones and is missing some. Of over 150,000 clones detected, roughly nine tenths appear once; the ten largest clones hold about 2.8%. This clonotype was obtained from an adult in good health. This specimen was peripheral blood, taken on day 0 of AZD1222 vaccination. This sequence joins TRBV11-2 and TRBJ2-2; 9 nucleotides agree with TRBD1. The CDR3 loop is CASSSGTGLRAGELFF. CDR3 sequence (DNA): TGTGCCAGCAGTTCCGGGACAGGGTTACGGGCCGGGGAGCTGTTTTTT. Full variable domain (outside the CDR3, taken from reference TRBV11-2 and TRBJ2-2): EAGVAQSPRYKIIEKRQSVAFWCNPISGHATLYWYQQILGQGPKLLIQFQNNGVVDDSQLPKDRFSAERLKGVDSTLKIQPAKLEDSAVYLCASSSGTGLRAGELFFGEGSRLTVL.